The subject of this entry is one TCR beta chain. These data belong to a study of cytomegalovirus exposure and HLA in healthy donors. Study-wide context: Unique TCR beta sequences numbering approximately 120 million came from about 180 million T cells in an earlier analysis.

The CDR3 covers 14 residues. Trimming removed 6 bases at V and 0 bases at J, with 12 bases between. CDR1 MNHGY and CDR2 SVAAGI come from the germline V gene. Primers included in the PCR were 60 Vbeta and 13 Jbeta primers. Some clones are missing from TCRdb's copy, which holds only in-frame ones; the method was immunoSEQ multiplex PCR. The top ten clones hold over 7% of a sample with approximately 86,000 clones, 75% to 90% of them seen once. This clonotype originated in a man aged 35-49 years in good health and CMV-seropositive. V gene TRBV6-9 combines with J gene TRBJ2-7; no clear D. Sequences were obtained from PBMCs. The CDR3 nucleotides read TGTGCCAGCAGCTCGGGTCAGAGCTCCTACGAGCAGTACTTC. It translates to CASSSGQSSYEQYF.